This passage covers 27 T cell receptor beta chains from one sample sequenced in a study of T cell responses to AZD1222 COVID-19 vaccine (TCRdb year 2021). Library creation used the immunoSEQ multiplex PCR assay. What TCRdb holds here is the immuneACCESS table cut down to in-frame rearrangements. Part of the clones is not present; checked against another copy, under half of the missing clones reflect an unresolved V gene, and the others are unexplained. The sample profile shows approximately 140,000 clones; 80% to 90% of them were found once. The ten largest clones add up to more than 2.5% of the sample. What this sample's time point label stands for: baseline before first vaccination. The sequenced sample was peripheral blood, obtained on day 0 of AZD1222 vaccination. Every receptor here comes from an adult in good health.

This chain joins TRBV19 and TRBJ2-2, with 7 bases that match TRBD1. Per germline, CDR1 LNHDA and CDR2 SQIVND (reference sequence). CDR3 length: 16 amino acids. V gave up 3 bases and J gave up 1 base; unmatched junction bases: 5. DNA of the CDR3: TGTGCCAGTAGTATCTTTAGGACAGGGAACACCGGGGAGCTGTTTTTT. Translation: CASSIFRTGNTGELFF. The full variable domain, completed using reference TRBV19 and TRBJ2-2, is DGGITQSPKYLFRKEGQNVTLSCEQNLNHDAMYWYRQDPGQGLRLIYYSQIVNDFQKGDIAEGYSVSREKKESFPLTVTSAQKNPTAFYLCASSIFRTGNTGELFFGEGSRLTVL.

The V and J genes are TRBV10-2 and TRBJ2-2; TRBD1 agrees at 11 bases. The CDR3 has 15 residues. Per the germline V gene, CDR1 is WSHSY and CDR2 is SAAADI. V lost 7 bases to trimming and J lost 6 bases; unmatched junction nucleotides: 7. The CDR3 sequence is CASNPGTGGAGELFF. CDR3 nucleotides: TGCGCCAGCAATCCCGGGACAGGGGGAGCCGGGGAGCTGTTTTTT.

V and J are TRBV9 and TRBJ2-1; TRBD2 matches 13 bases. Germline CDR1 is SGDLS and CDR2 is YYNGEE. The CDR3 runs to 15 residues. V gave up 3 bases and J gave up 10 bases; unmatched junction bases: 7. CDR3 amino acids: CASSGGLAGAEEQFF. Here the CDR3 DNA reads TGTGCCAGCAGCGGCGGACTAGCGGGAGCAGAAGAGCAGTTCTTC.

The chain recombines TRBV19 with TRBJ1-4, with a tentative D call TRBD1 (6 bases). Germline values: CDR1 LNHDA, CDR2 SQIVND (reference sequence). Trimming shortened V by 3 bases and J by 0 bases, and 8 bases separated the two germline ends. The CDR3 loop spans 15 amino acids. DNA for the CDR3: TGTGCCAGTAGTATGGGGACATCAACTAATGAAAAACTGTTTTTT. Encoded protein: CASSMGTSTNEKLFF.

The chain carries TRBV4-2 and TRBJ2-2; weak D call: TRBD2 (7 bases). This CDR3 has 17 residues. The germline CDR1 and CDR2 sequences are LGHNA and YNFKEQ. Between the trimmed V and J ends, which lost 0 bases and 8 bases, there was a span of 19 bases. The CDR3 nucleotides are TGTGCCAGCAGCCAAGACGTAGGGGGGAGGGCCTTAGGGGAGCTGTTTTTT. It is translated as CASSQDVGGRALGELFF.

This clone showed up just a few times. The chain carries TRBV4-3 and TRBJ2-6, with 7 bases fitting TRBD1. Germline-derived CDR1 and CDR2 are LGHNA and YSLEER. The CDR3 is made up of 19 amino acids. J was trimmed by 4 bases and V by 0 bases; bases with no gene match: 12. CDR3 loop: CASSQDPRGRHSGANVLTF. CDR3 nucleotide sequence: TGCGCCAGCAGCCAAGATCCTAGGGGGCGGCACTCGGGGGCCAACGTCCTGACTTTC.

CDR3 protein: CASSLGPGQGVYEQYF. CDR3 coding DNA: TGTGCCAGCAGTTTGGGTCCGGGACAGGGGGTTTACGAGCAGTACTTC. The genes are TRBV28 and TRBJ2-7, with 11 bases that match TRBD1. The germline CDR1 and CDR2 sequences are MDHEN and SYDVKM. CDR3 length equals 16 residues. The V gene end was trimmed by 3 bases and the J gene end by 4 bases; junction bases not matched to a gene: 8. Supplemented by reference TRBV28 and TRBJ2-7, the full variable domain reads DVKVTQSSRYLVKRTGEKVFLECVQDMDHENMFWYRQDPGLGLRLIYFSYDVKMKEKGDIPEGYSVSREKKERFSLILESASTNQTSMYLCASSLGPGQGVYEQYFGPGTRLTVT.

V is TRBV19 and J is TRBJ2-3, with TRBD1 identical over 7 bases. Losses at the gene ends were 5 bases for V and 1 base for J; bases not matched to a gene: 3. Germline V gene sequence: CDR1 LNHDA, CDR2 SQIVND (reference sequence). The CDR3 has 14 amino acids. The CDR3 DNA follows: TGTGCCAGTAGTGGGGACAGCGGCACAGATACGCAGTATTTT. Amino acid sequence: CASSGDSGTDTQYF.

The V and J genes are TRBV5-1 and TRBJ1-4, with a weak D call TRBD1 (5 bases). CDR3 length equals 15 residues. Per the germline V gene, CDR1 is SGHRS and CDR2 is YFSETQ. The V end lost 3 bases, the J end lost 2 bases, and 11 bases lay between the germline ends. The CDR3 nucleotides are TGCGCCAGCAGCTCGGGGACCGGGACTAATGAAAAACTGTTTTTT. It codes for CASSSGTGTNEKLFF.

The V and J genes are TRBV18 and TRBJ1-5, with 7 bases matching TRBD1. This CDR3 has 15 amino acids. After removal of 6 bases from V and 4 bases from J, the junction contained 9 bases not matched to a gene. Germline assignment: CDR1 KGHSH and CDR2 LQKENI. The CDR3 reads CASSQDRSPNQPQHF. DNA for the CDR3: TGTGCCAGCTCTCAGGACAGGAGTCCTAATCAGCCCCAGCATTTT.

This chain connects TRBV6-1 to TRBJ1-2; D ambiguous. V lost 3 bases and J 2 bases, leaving 7 bases between the germline ends. The CDR3 totals 13 residues. The germline CDR1 and CDR2 sequences are MNHNS and SASEGT. CDR3 DNA sequence: TGTGCCAGCAGTGAGGCAGGAAACTATGGCTACACCTTC. Translation: CASSEAGNYGYTF.

The chain recombines TRBV5-6 with TRBJ2-3; D uncertain. This CDR3 is 12 amino acids long. From germline, CDR1 is SGHDT and CDR2 YYEEEE. Trimming pared 2 bases from V and 4 bases from J, leaving 5 bases between. The CDR3 loop reads CASSFSADTQYF. CDR3 bases: TGTGCCAGCAGCTTTTCCGCAGATACGCAGTATTTT.

V usage is TRBV7-6 and J usage is TRBJ2-7, with 7 bases identical to TRBD2. The CDR3 has 16 residues. The V gene's germline CDR1 is SGHVS and CDR2 FNYEAQ. V shed 3 bases, J shed 6 bases, and the junction held 14 bases outside the gene matches. CDR3 sequence (DNA): TGTGCCAGCAGCTTGGAGAGCGGGATTACCCCCTCCGAGCAGTACTTC. It yields the protein CASSLESGITPSEQYF.

The chain recombines TRBV6-1 with TRBJ1-1; 8 nucleotides agree with TRBD1. V was pared by 5 bases and J by 5 bases, with 7 bases of the junction left unmatched. CDR3 size: 14 residues. Germline V lookup: CDR1 MNHNS, CDR2 SASEGT. CDR3 sequence (DNA): TGTGCCAGCAGTTTGCAGGGGGCGGATACTGAAGCTTTCTTT. Its translation: CASSLQGADTEAFF.

The gene calls are TRBV15 and TRBJ1-1; D ambiguous. Germline lookup yields CDR1 LNHNV and CDR2 YYDKDF (reference sequence). Trimming shortened V by 5 bases and J by 1 base, and 20 bases separated the two germline ends. The CDR3 totals 17 residues. The CDR3: CATSERRWVGENTEAFF. The CDR3 DNA is TGTGCCACCAGCGAGCGGCGATGGGTAGGCGAGAACACTGAAGCTTTCTTT.

The CDR3 region is CASSQGRNTEAFF. The CDR3 DNA reads as TGTGCCAGCAGTCAGGGTAGGAACACTGAAGCTTTCTTT. This chain links TRBV27 with TRBJ1-1, with D tentatively TRBD1 (5 bases). Germline V gives CDR1 MNHEY, CDR2 SMNVEV (reference sequence). V lost 5 bases and J lost 1, with 8 bases in between. The CDR3 runs 13 residues.

The chain combines TRBV10-1 with TRBJ1-1; 8 bases are a match to TRBD1. Germline V gene sequence: CDR1 WNHNN, CDR2 SYGVQD (reference sequence). The ends lost 4 bases at V and 2 bases at J; junction bases unmatched: 12. The length of the CDR3 is 17 residues. The CDR3 bases are TGCGCCAGCAGTGTTTGGGGCCTACAGGGGGATAACACTGAAGCTTTCTTT. It is translated as CASSVWGLQGDNTEAFF.

This chain links TRBV7-9 with TRBJ1-4; 9 bases fit TRBD1. The CDR3 runs to 15 residues. The V segment lost 2 bases and the J segment 7 bases; nucleotides outside the gene matches: 5. Germline values: CDR1 SEHNR, CDR2 FQNEAQ (reference sequence). The CDR3 DNA sequence: TGTGCCAGCAGCTTATACACAGGGGGCATTGAAAAACTGTTTTTT. As protein: CASSLYTGGIEKLFF.

V is TRBV9 and J is TRBJ1-2; 7 bases are shared with TRBD1. The CDR3 is 16 residues long. The germline V gene has CDR1 SGDLS and CDR2 YYNGEE. V was clipped by 0 bases and J by 4 bases; unmatched bases: 9. The CDR3 reads CASSVESGGRGYGYTF. CDR3 DNA sequence: TGTGCCAGCAGCGTAGAATCAGGGGGAAGGGGCTATGGCTACACCTTC.

The chain links TRBV6-2 or TRBV6-3 to TRBJ2-3; D is uncertain. The CDR3 has 12 amino acids. CDR1 and CDR2 (germline): MNHEY, SVGEGT. With 6 bases removed from V and 2 bases from J, the gap between germline ends came to 6 bases. CDR3 nucleotides: TGTGCCAGCAGCTCCCACACAGATACGCAGTATTTT. Translating it yields CASSSHTDTQYF.

V usage is TRBV5-4 and J usage is TRBJ1-2; 12 bases match TRBD1. This CDR3 comprises 14 residues. Germline V gene data show CDR1 as SGHNT and CDR2 as YYREEE (reference sequence). V lost 3 bases to trimming and J lost 8 bases; unmatched junction nucleotides: 5. The CDR3 sequence is CASSYGTGGMGYTF. CDR3 bases: TGTGCCAGCAGCTACGGGACAGGGGGCATGGGCTACACCTTC.

This chain connects TRBV18 to TRBJ1-5, with D possibly TRBD1 on 5 matching bases. The CDR3 consists of 14 residues. Trimming pared 1 base from V and 4 bases from J, leaving 8 bases between. In germline, CDR1 is KGHSH, CDR2 LQKENI. This chain's CDR3 is CASSPRDGNQPQHF. DNA of the CDR3: TGTGCCAGCTCACCACGGGACGGGAATCAGCCCCAGCATTTT.

The genes are TRBV6-5 and TRBJ1-2, with D perhaps TRBD1 (6 bases). CDR1 and CDR2 from the germline V gene are MNHEY and SVGAGI. Trimming cost V 2 bases and J 4 bases, with 8 bases left between them. The CDR3 loop spans 13 amino acids. The CDR3 reads CASSYEGGYGYTF. For the CDR3, the DNA is TGTGCCAGCAGTTACGAAGGGGGCTATGGCTACACCTTC.

DNA for the CDR3: TGTGCCAGCAGTCGCCAGGGCGCGGGGGATCAGCCCCAGCATTTT. The encoded protein is CASSRQGAGDQPQHF. The chain couples TRBV5-4 to TRBJ1-5, with D maybe TRBD1 (5 bases). The germline gives CDR1 SGHNT, CDR2 YYREEE (reference sequence). V was shortened by 5 bases and J by 5 bases, with 17 bases between the two germline ends. The length of the CDR3 is 15 residues.

The V gene is TRBV28, the J gene TRBJ1-4, with 7 nucleotides matching TRBD1. Germline V lookup: CDR1 MDHEN, CDR2 SYDVKM. Losses at the gene ends were 8 bases for V and 8 bases for J; bases not matched to a gene: 8. This CDR3 region has 13 residues. The CDR3 here is CASADRATEKLFF. As DNA, the CDR3 is TGTGCCAGCGCAGACAGGGCTACAGAAAAACTGTTTTTT.

The V gene is TRBV6-2 or TRBV6-3, the J gene TRBJ2-7; maybe TRBD1 (6 bases). Germline CDR1 reads MNHEY; CDR2 reads SVGEGT. Trimming removed 5 bases at V and 2 bases at J, with 10 bases between. The CDR3 is 13 residues long. CDR3 sequence (DNA): TGTGCCAGCAGTCCGGGACATACCTACGAGCAGTACTTC. This gives the protein CASSPGHTYEQYF.

V and J are TRBV27 and TRBJ2-1, with 8 bases aligning to TRBD1. V shed 0 bases, J shed 8 bases, and the junction held 9 bases outside the gene matches. Germline values: CDR1 MNHEY, CDR2 SMNVEV (reference sequence). The CDR3 length is 16 residues. The CDR3 DNA follows: TGTGCCAGCAGTTTATCGTCGGCACAGGGGGGTGATGAGCAGTTCTTC. This sequence encodes CASSLSSAQGGDEQFF.